One and the same sample provided the 32 T cell receptor beta chains below, sequenced in a study of regulatory T cells in long-lasting Graves disease. The time point is: newly diagnosed GD, antithyroid drugs for less than 3 months. Preparation of the TCR library used RNA extracted from PBMCs. Construction of TCR beta libraries relied on iRepertoire HTBI primers and on Arm-PCR targeting CDR3 regions. TCRdb ran MiXCR on the multiplex PCR reads and lists one entry per CDR3 protein. The sample holds 500,000 or so distinct CDR3 sequences, 12% to 15% seen once. These same records also appear under a second study, on T cells in Graves' hyperthyroidism and ophthalmopathy.

The sequencing here drew on peripheral blood mononuclear cells (PBMCs), taken at new diagnosis, from a patient treated with antithyroid drugs. Receptors originate from a woman between 45 and 60 years old with Graves disease.

This clonotype was seen more than once but under ten times. V and J are TRBV19 and TRBJ2-7, with TRBD1 matching 9 bases. The length of the CDR3 is 16 residues. V shed 3 bases, J shed 2 bases, and the junction held 8 bases outside the gene matches. Germline V gives CDR1 LNHDA, CDR2 SQIVND (reference sequence). CDR3 sequence: CASSISWRQGAYEQYF. The DNA for the CDR3 is TGTGCCAGTAGTATTTCTTGGAGACAGGGGGCCTACGAGCAGTACTTC.

This clonotype came up a few times. At one end the junction does not follow the germline gene, possibly because of a read error. The chain has TRBV7-9 and TRBJ2-7; 7 bases are shared with TRBD1. The CDR3 spans 14 residues. The germline V gene encodes CDR1 SEHNR and CDR2 FQNEAQ (reference sequence). The CDR3 loop is CASSLGDSSYEQHF. CDR3 DNA sequence: TGTGCCAGCAGCTTAGGGGACAGCTCCTACGAGCAGCACTTC.

This clonotype was seen a handful of times. The V and J genes are TRBV18 and TRBJ2-3; TRBD2 agrees at 7 bases. CDR1 is KGHSH and CDR2 is LQKENI in the germline V gene. This CDR3 has 16 residues. V gave up 2 bases and J gave up 0 bases; unmatched junction bases: 5. The CDR3 DNA reads as TGTGCCAGCTCACCAAGGCTAGCGGAAAGCACAGATACGCAGTATTTT. It encodes CASSPRLAESTDTQYF.

This clonotype was seen many times. The chain couples TRBV2 to TRBJ2-1; 13 bases map to TRBD2. CDR3 length: 17 residues. CDR1 SNHLY and CDR2 FYNNEI come from the germline V gene. V lost 4 bases, J lost 3 bases, and 6 bases stayed unmatched. In DNA form, the CDR3 reads TGTGCCAGCAGTGGATGGACTAGCGGGAGCGACTACAATGAGCAGTTCTTC. Amino acids: CASSGWTSGSDYNEQFF.

The chain uses TRBV18 and TRBJ1-1; weak D call: TRBD1 (5 bases). The CDR3 length is 15 residues. Germline-derived CDR1 and CDR2 are KGHSH and LQKENI. V was cut by 2 bases and J by 0 bases, with 10 bases left in between. CDR3 amino acids: CASSPGGVMNTEAFF. CDR3 coding DNA: TGTGCCAGCTCACCAGGGGGAGTGATGAACACTGAAGCTTTCTTT.

V usage is TRBV19 and J usage is TRBJ2-2, with D maybe TRBD2 (6 bases). V was pared by 9 bases and J by 4 bases, with 21 bases between. The germline V gene encodes CDR1 LNHDA and CDR2 SQIVND (reference sequence). CDR3 size: 16 residues. CDR3 protein: CASRTAEGYVTGELFF. CDR3 in DNA: TGTGCCAGCCGAACGGCGGAGGGGTATGTCACCGGGGAGCTGTTTTTT.

This clonotype was recorded many times. The chain employs TRBV24-1 and TRBJ2-2; 8 bases agree with TRBD1. The trim removed 7 bases at V and 3 bases at J, leaving 6 bases unmatched. The CDR3 is made up of 15 amino acids. Germline V gives CDR1 KGHDR, CDR2 SFDVKD. The CDR3 here is CATSRDRKDTGELFF. The CDR3 region has the DNA TGTGCCACCAGCCGGGACAGGAAGGACACCGGGGAGCTGTTTTTT.

Ten or more counts support this clonotype. The chain recombines TRBV20-1 with TRBJ2-1; TRBD2 aligns across 14 bases. Germline CDR1 reads DFQATT; CDR2 reads SNEGSKA (reference sequence). J was trimmed by 2 bases and V by 6 bases; bases with no gene match: 6. The CDR3 is 16 residues long. The CDR3 loop reads CSALGLAGEAYNEQFF. CDR3 DNA sequence: TGCAGTGCACTGGGACTAGCGGGAGAAGCCTACAATGAGCAGTTCTTC.

In this sample, this clonotype turned up many times. The genes are TRBV13 and TRBJ2-1; 8 nucleotides align to TRBD2. Germline V gene data show CDR1 as PRHDT and CDR2 as FYEKMQ (reference sequence). The CDR3 is 15 residues long. Germline trimming cut 7 bases from V and 5 bases from J; bases unmatched to any gene: 10. CDR3 bases: TGTGCCAGCAACGCGGGAGGTGGAAGGCACAATGAGCAGTTCTTC. This codes for CASNAGGGRHNEQFF.

This clonotype appeared once. A read error may be the cause here, since a much bigger clone is one base away. This chain connects TRBV6-5 to TRBJ1-2; D gene ambiguous. The length of the CDR3 is 17 residues. Germline CDR1 is MNHEY and CDR2 is SVGAGI. Between the trimmed V and J ends, which lost 0 bases and 0 bases, there was a span of 14 bases. The DNA for the CDR3 is TGTGCCAGCAGTTACTCGACGATGGGCGGCGCTAACTATGGCTACACCTTC. As protein: CASSYSTMGGANYGYTF.

The genes are TRBV4-1 and TRBJ1-4; the D gene is possibly TRBD1 (6 bases). Germline V CDR1 and CDR2: MGHRA, YSYEKL. CDR3 length: 17 amino acids. With 4 bases removed from V and 5 bases from J, the gap between germline ends came to 20 bases. This CDR3 reads CASSPHPLQGENEKLFF. In DNA, the CDR3 is TGCGCCAGCAGCCCCCACCCTTTACAGGGAGAGAATGAAAAACTGTTTTTT.

This clonotype came up many times. This chain joins TRBV7-3 and TRBJ1-1; 7 positions match TRBD1. Germline CDR1 and CDR2: SGHTA and FQGTGA. V lost 2 bases and J lost 11; bases outside the gene matches: 8. CDR3 length: 13 residues. The CDR3 here is CASSLADRSNAFF. The CDR3 DNA sequence: TGTGCCAGCAGCTTAGCGGACAGGAGCAACGCTTTCTTT.

In this sample, this clonotype turned up a few times. This sequence joins TRBV9 and TRBJ2-5, with a weak D call TRBD1 (6 bases). Trimming removed 2 bases at V and 4 bases at J, with 15 bases between. CDR3 length equals 15 residues. Germline V gene data show CDR1 as SGDLS and CDR2 as YYNGEE. This CDR3 reads CASSVGQPGIETQYF. The CDR3 bases are TGTGCCAGCAGCGTCGGACAGCCGGGTATAGAGACCCAGTACTTC.

This chain connects TRBV6-1 to TRBJ2-3, with D perhaps matching TRBD1 (6 bases). The V gene lost 6 bases and the J gene lost 4 bases, with 14 bases spanning the gap. CDR1 MNHNS and CDR2 SASEGT come from the germline V gene. CDR3 length: 14 residues. CDR3 protein: CASSSGWGPDTQYF. CDR3 DNA sequence: TGTGCCAGCAGCTCAGGGTGGGGGCCAGATACGCAGTATTTT.

This clonotype was recorded a few times. The rearrangement links TRBV27 to TRBJ1-4; D possibly corresponds to TRBD1 (5 bases). V gave up 4 bases and J gave up 7 bases, with 10 bases separating them. This CDR3 region has 13 residues. CDR1 and CDR2 from the germline V gene are MNHEY and SMNVEV (reference sequence). In nucleotides, the CDR3 is TGTGCCAGCAGTTACCTGAGGGGTGAAAAACTGTTTTTT. Translation gives CASSYLRGEKLFF. The variable domain in full, completed from reference TRBV27 and TRBJ1-4, reads EAQVTQNPRYLITVTGKKLTVTCSQNMNHEYMSWYRQDPGLGLRQIYYSMNVEVTDKGDVPEGYKVSRKEKRNFPLILESPSPNQTSLYFCASSYLRGEKLFFGSGTQLSVL.

As concerns this clonotype: Possible read error: a much larger clone is one base away. The rearrangement uses TRBV18 and TRBJ1-4; weak D call: TRBD1 (5 bases). V lost 8 bases, J lost 5 bases, and 12 bases lay in between. This CDR3 has 13 residues. Per the germline V gene, CDR1 is KGHSH and CDR2 is LQKENI. This CDR3 is CASTGRGNEKLFF. In DNA, the CDR3 is TGTGCCAGCACAGGACGGGGAAATGAAAAACTGTTTTTT.

This clonotype was recorded many times. The V call is TRBV11-2, the J call TRBJ2-1, with 7 positions matching TRBD2. Unmatched junction bases numbered 3, after V lost 1 base and J lost 0 bases. CDR1 and CDR2 from the germline V gene are SGHAT and FQNNGV. This CDR3 has 16 residues. CDR3 residues: CASSLGTRSSYNEQFF. The CDR3 bases are TGTGCCAGCAGCTTAGGGACTAGGAGCTCCTACAATGAGCAGTTCTTC.

In its sample, this clonotype was seen once. The V and J genes are TRBV10-1 and TRBJ2-7; D call uncertain. V lost 5 bases and J lost 2, with 13 bases in between. This CDR3 has 14 amino acids. Germline loops: CDR1 WNHNN, CDR2 SYGVQD (reference sequence). Written as DNA, the CDR3 is TGCGCCAGCAGTCCACGGAATAGCCCCTACGAGCAGTACTTC. Translation gives CASSPRNSPYEQYF.

This clonotype was seen many times. The J gene is TRBJ2-1, the V gene TRBV5-6, with D perhaps TRBD2 (5 bases). Germline CDR1 and CDR2: SGHDT and YYEEEE. There are 14 residues in the CDR3. Trimming shortened V by 3 bases and J by 4 bases, and 11 bases separated the two germline ends. The CDR3 reads CASSYIRGYNEQFF. In DNA form, the CDR3 reads TGTGCCAGCAGCTATATCCGGGGATACAATGAGCAGTTCTTC.

The chain couples TRBV3-1 to TRBJ2-3; D is possibly TRBD2 (5 bases). Germline V gives CDR1 LGHDT, CDR2 YNNKEL (reference sequence). The germline V and J ends were trimmed by 4 bases and 0 bases, with 14 bases remaining between them. There are 16 residues in the CDR3. The chain's CDR3 is CASSPDFPRSTDTQYF. The CDR3, as DNA: TGTGCCAGCAGCCCGGACTTTCCCCGTAGCACAGATACGCAGTATTTT.

The V and J genes are TRBV19 and TRBJ2-3; TRBD1 aligns across 8 bases. The V gene end was trimmed by 5 bases and the J gene end by 0 bases; junction bases not matched to a gene: 4. Germline-derived CDR1 and CDR2 are LNHDA and SQIVND (reference sequence). This CDR3 is 15 amino acids long. CDR3 sequence: CASSATGDSTDTQYF. The CDR3 DNA follows: TGTGCCAGTAGTGCGACAGGGGACAGCACAGATACGCAGTATTTT.

V usage is TRBV7-6 and J usage is TRBJ2-1; D remains unclear. V lost 3 bases and J lost 4, with 10 bases in between. The CDR3 consists of 14 residues. CDR1 and CDR2 from the germline V gene are SGHVS and FNYEAQ. The CDR3: CASSLTHLYNEQFF. CDR3 DNA: TGTGCCAGCAGCTTGACCCACTTGTACAATGAGCAGTTCTTC.

This sequence joins TRBV5-1 and TRBJ1-4; D possibly corresponds to TRBD1 (6 bases). The CDR3 sequence is 15 residues long. The V end was cut by 2 bases, the J end by 7 bases, with 15 bases between. Germline V lookup: CDR1 SGHRS, CDR2 YFSETQ. CDR3 nucleotides: TGCGCCAGCAGCTTTAGGGCGGAAGGGGGTGAAAAACTGTTTTTT. This codes for CASSFRAEGGEKLFF.

V gene TRBV10-3 combines with J gene TRBJ2-1, with D possibly matching TRBD2 (6 bases). TRBJ2-5 explains the end of the DNA better; the J call may be wrong. The CDR3 sequence is 14 residues long. Germline V gene lookup returns CDR1 ENHRY and CDR2 SYGVKD. CDR3 sequence: CAISGARGKETQYF. The CDR3 DNA reads as TGTGCCATCAGTGGCGCTCGGGGGAAAGAGACCCAGTACTTC.

The chain has TRBV27 and TRBJ2-1; 8 nucleotides match TRBD1. The CDR3 is 14 residues long. CDR1 is MNHEY, CDR2 SMNVEV, per germline (reference sequence). V was pared by 2 bases and J by 6 bases, with 3 bases of the junction left unmatched. CDR3 nucleotides: TGTGCCAGCAGTTTAGGACAGGGCGTCAATGAGCAGTTCTTC. Residues: CASSLGQGVNEQFF.

There are a few counts of this clonotype. The chain employs TRBV10-3 and TRBJ1-5; possible D gene TRBD1, 6 bases. Trimming removed 0 bases at V and 2 bases at J, with 8 bases between. Per germline, CDR1 ENHRY and CDR2 SYGVKD. The CDR3 consists of 15 residues. The CDR3 is CAISESTGGNQPQHF. The CDR3 DNA reads as TGTGCCATCAGTGAGTCGACAGGCGGCAATCAGCCCCAGCATTTT.

This clonotype was recorded many times. This chain uses TRBV6-1 with TRBJ2-1, with TRBD2 matching 13 bases. CDR3 length: 14 amino acids. From germline, CDR1 is MNHNS and CDR2 SASEGT. J gave up 9 bases and V 8 bases, and 7 bases lay outside the gene matches. CDR3 coding DNA: TGTGCCAGCTCCCGACTAGCGGGAGGCGGTGAGCAGTTCTTC. This translates into CASSRLAGGGEQFF.

This clonotype appeared many times. In DNA, the CDR3 is TGTGCCACCAGTGAAGTCGGGTCGGGACAGCGCACAGATACGCAGTATTTT. This sequence encodes CATSEVGSGQRTDTQYF. V and J are TRBV24-1 and TRBJ2-3; 7 nucleotides line up with TRBD1. Germline CDR1 KGHDR, CDR2 SFDVKD. J was trimmed by 1 base and V by 4 bases; bases with no gene match: 10. This CDR3 is built from 17 residues.

The J gene is TRBJ2-3, the V gene TRBV7-8; D unresolved. V lost 5 bases to trimming and J lost 2 bases, with 14 bases between them. Per germline, CDR1 SGHVS and CDR2 FQNEAQ. The CDR3 runs to 15 residues. The CDR3 reads CASSPWASATDTQYF. The CDR3 DNA follows: TGTGCCAGCAGCCCGTGGGCGAGCGCCACAGATACGCAGTATTTT.

This clonotype occurred many times. The rearrangement uses TRBV5-1 and TRBJ1-1; possibly TRBD1 for D (5 bases). Trimming left V 1 base short and J 1 base short, with 8 bases between. Germline V CDR1 and CDR2: SGHRS, YFSETQ. This CDR3 is built from 14 residues. The CDR3 here is CASSLHQGNTEAFF. The CDR3 region has the DNA TGCGCCAGCAGCTTGCACCAGGGGAACACTGAAGCTTTCTTT.

This clonotype appeared many times. The V gene is TRBV30, the J gene TRBJ2-5; 7 positions match TRBD1. CDR1 is GTSNPN and CDR2 is SVGIG in the germline V gene (reference sequence). V lost 4 bases, J lost 2 bases, and 1 base stayed unmatched. This CDR3 is built from 12 residues. In DNA, the CDR3 is TGTGCCTGGACGGGACAGCAAGAGACCCAGTACTTC. This gives the protein CAWTGQQETQYF.

This clonotype showed up many times. The rearrangement joins TRBV28 to TRBJ2-5; 9 bases fit TRBD1. This CDR3 is 16 amino acids long. J gave up 1 base and V 5 bases, and 8 bases lay outside the gene matches. Germline V gene data show CDR1 as MDHEN and CDR2 as SYDVKM. The CDR3: CASSSTGTGIQETQYF. For the CDR3, the DNA is TGTGCCAGCAGTAGTACCGGGACAGGGATCCAAGAGACCCAGTACTTC.